By its share, the clone carrying this T cell receptor beta chain is medium-sized. Antigen specificity is unknown. The CDR3 loop spans 16 amino acids. Germline V CDR1 and CDR2: MNHEY, SVGAGI. V gave up 0 bases and J gave up 0 bases, with 8 bases separating them. Time point: sample taken at primary tumor resection. Samples were donated by 72 untreated early-stage non-small cell lung cancer patients. The source of the sample is a study of spatial heterogeneity in lung cancer. Study-level background: Across tumor regions, counts of TCR transcripts showed a strong correlation with a T cell module score derived from matched bulk RNA-seq. Study-level results: Tumor T cells had an estimated coverage that came to 6% to 9% for alpha chains and around 12% for beta chains. Counts of expanded alpha and beta TCRs within tumors tracked the tumor nonsynonymous mutation count.

Every individual TCR cDNA molecule carried its own unique molecular identifier, which allowed correction of PCR and sequencing errors. TCRdb reprocessed the 5' RACE reads with MiXCR, giving one entry per CDR3 protein. The sample lists a few thousand distinct CDR3 sequences, around 6% occurring once. The TCR was taken from a female donor with early-stage non-small cell lung cancer. The gene calls are TRBV6-5 and TRBJ2-2; D gene unclear. The specimen comprised lung tumor tissue, sampled at surgery. CDR3 loop: CASSYSRRTNTGELFF. CDR3 bases: TGTGCCAGCAGTTACTCGCGGAGAACGAACACCGGGGAGCTGTTTTTT.